This TCR beta chain was documented in a study of blood T cells in healthy people across ages. On the study more broadly: Template switching recovered approximately one barcoded beta molecule for every two T cells.

It was with a sample-barcoded 5' primer and a J-beta primer mix that a second PCR of roughly 7 to 12 cycles was run. TCRdb redid the calling of the 5' RACE reads with MiXCR, one entry per CDR3 protein. The sample shows around 970,000 distinct CDR3 sequences, roughly 50% of them seen only once. As to this clonotype: The antigen is not known.

This CDR3 comprises 16 residues. V dropped 4 bases and J dropped 0 bases, with 15 bases sitting between them. Looked up from germline, CDR1 is SGHDT and CDR2 is YYEEEE. Study findings and constraints: Researchers judged that diversity estimates from one million T cells fell short of true values.

The origin of this receptor is a woman in her sixties in good health. The sequenced material came from blood. The chain uses TRBV5-6 and TRBJ2-3; D remains unclear. This chain's CDR3 is CASSRTLYDSTDTQYF. The CDR3 DNA reads as TGTGCCAGCAGCCGAACCTTATACGACAGCACAGATACGCAGTATTTT.